This T cell receptor (beta chain) derives from a study of cytomegalovirus exposure and HLA in healthy donors. Study background: Earlier sequencing of about 179 million T cells yielded 100 million to 140 million unique TCR beta sequences. Notes on the study in general: Prediction of most subjects' HLA-A and HLA-B alleles by TCR beta sequences was reportedly accurate. Rare TCR sequences dominated, though some public TCRs recurred in many donors.

CDR3 size: 12 residues. The V gene's germline CDR1 is SEHNR and CDR2 FQNEAQ (reference sequence). J lost 8 bases, V lost 4 bases, and 2 bases had no gene match. This PCR relied on a set of 60 Vbeta primers and 13 Jbeta primers. Sequencing used immunoSEQ multiplex PCR; TCRdb keeps in-frame clones, though not all of them. The table includes roughly 140,000 clones, 64% detected once. With regard to this clone: What it binds is not known.

The chain combines TRBV7-9 with TRBJ1-1; TRBD1 agrees at 9 bases. This clonotype was sampled from a woman aged 25 to 39 in good health and CMV-seropositive. The sample was PBMCs. The CDR3: CASSSGQGEAFF. The CDR3 region has the DNA TGTGCCAGCAGCTCTGGACAGGGGGAAGCTTTCTTT. Together with reference TRBV7-9 and TRBJ1-1, the CDR3 gives the full variable domain: DTGVSQNPRHKITKRGQNVTFRCDPISEHNRLYWYRQTLGQGPEFLTYFQNEAQLEKSRLLSDRFSAERPKGSFSTLEIQRTEQGDSAMYLCASSSGQGEAFFGQGTRLTVV.